Presented here are 12 T cell receptor beta chains from one specimen sequenced in a study of T-cell memory formation after mild COVID-19. TCRdb redid the calling of the 5' RACE reads with MiXCR, one entry per CDR3 protein. This table has more than 120,000 distinct CDR3 sequences, 15% to 20% appearing once. Sequencing was performed on PBMCs or a T cell subset sorted from them (not recorded which). These TCRs come from an adult woman who had mild COVID-19 (a few samples of this study predate the infection). Cell type and time point are not known.

This sequence joins TRBV3-1 and TRBJ1-2; the match to TRBD1 covers 7 bases. The V gene's germline CDR1 is LGHDT and CDR2 YNNKEL (reference sequence). The CDR3 runs to 14 residues. The V segment lost 4 bases and the J segment 4 bases; nucleotides outside the gene matches: 6. The CDR3 protein is CASSLYRGGYGYTF. The CDR3, as DNA: TGTGCCAGCAGCCTGTACAGGGGAGGCTATGGCTACACCTTC.

The chain employs TRBV20-1 and TRBJ2-1; 9 positions agree with TRBD2. The ends lost 5 bases at V and 3 bases at J; junction bases unmatched: 5. Germline V gene sequence: CDR1 DFQATT, CDR2 SNEGSKA (reference sequence). The CDR3 totals 14 residues. The CDR3 region is CSAQTSGNYNEQFF. The CDR3, as DNA: TGCAGTGCTCAGACTAGCGGAAACTACAATGAGCAGTTCTTC.

This sequence joins TRBV7-2 and TRBJ2-3; 7 nucleotides agree with TRBD2. The CDR3 runs to 15 residues. Germline-derived CDR1 and CDR2 are SGHTA and FQGNSA. V dropped 5 bases and J dropped 4; count of bases not matched to a gene: 9. The CDR3 sequence is CASSSGLVISDTQYF. Written as DNA, the CDR3 is TGTGCCAGCAGCAGTGGACTAGTGATATCAGATACGCAGTATTTT.

This clonotype has just a few counts. The V gene is TRBV7-6, the J gene TRBJ2-1, with D maybe TRBD2 (6 bases). Trimming took off 6 bases at V and 0 bases at J, with 15 bases between the two ends. The CDR3 runs 16 residues. The germline CDR1 and CDR2 sequences are SGHVS and FNYEAQ. CDR3 loop: CASRPAGTRSYNEQFF. The CDR3 bases are TGTGCCAGCAGGCCCGCGGGAACACGCTCCTACAATGAGCAGTTCTTC.

This chain joins TRBV5-1 and TRBJ2-1; TRBD1 might be the D (6 bases). Trimming removed 3 bases from V and 9 bases from J, with 16 bases in between. There are 14 residues in the CDR3. The germline V gene encodes CDR1 SGHRS and CDR2 YFSETQ. The DNA for the CDR3 is TGCGCCAGCAGCTCCCAGGACAGCCATCTTGAGCAGTTCTTC. Its translation is CASSSQDSHLEQFF.

Of note for this clonotype: Mismatch with germline at one junction end may stem from a read error. The V gene is TRBV7-7, the J gene TRBJ2-3, with 10 bases identical to TRBD2. The CDR3 covers 16 residues. Per the germline V gene, CDR1 is SSHAT and CDR2 is FNYEAQ (reference sequence). The CDR3 region is CASSLLAGEVADTQYF. The CDR3 nucleotides read TGTGCTAGCAGCCTGCTAGCGGGAGAGGTGGCAGATACGCAGTATTTT.

The chain combines TRBV5-8 with TRBJ2-5, with a weak D call TRBD2 (5 bases). The V gene lost 7 bases and the J gene lost 4 bases, with 23 bases spanning the gap. Germline-derived CDR1 and CDR2 are SGHTS and YDEGEE. The CDR3 has 16 residues. The CDR3 here is CASWFGAASMGETQYF. CDR3 nucleotide sequence: TGTGCCAGCTGGTTTGGAGCGGCAAGCATGGGAGAGACCCAGTACTTC.

The chain has TRBV7-2 and TRBJ2-1; D is possibly TRBD2 (6 bases). The CDR3 runs to 13 residues. V lost 1 base, J lost 11 bases, and 12 bases lay in between. CDR1 SGHTA and CDR2 FQGNSA come from the germline V gene. The CDR3 loop is CASSLGASEKQFF. The CDR3 nucleotides are TGTGCCAGCAGCTTAGGTGCTAGCGAGAAGCAGTTCTTC. Full variable domain (rest looked up from reference TRBV7-2 and TRBJ2-1): GAGVSQSPSNKVTEKGKDVELRCDPISGHTALYWYRQSLGQGLEFLIYFQGNSAPDKSGLPSDRFSAERTGGSVSTLTIQRTQQEDSAVYLCASSLGASEKQFFGPGTRLTVL.

CDR3: CASSFIRVYGYTF. CDR3 DNA sequence: TGTGCCAGCAGTTTCATCAGGGTTTATGGCTACACCTTC. The genes are TRBV28 and TRBJ1-2, with D tentatively TRBD1 (5 bases). The V gene lost 3 bases and the J gene lost 5 bases, with 10 bases spanning the gap. The CDR3 covers 13 residues. Germline V CDR1 and CDR2: MDHEN, SYDVKM.

This clonotype turned up a few times. This chain uses TRBV6-2 or TRBV6-3 with TRBJ2-1, with D unresolved. Germline values: CDR1 MNHEY, CDR2 SVGEGT. CDR3 size: 14 residues. Trimming left V 7 bases short and J 5 bases short, with 15 bases between. The chain's CDR3 is CASKPAPLDNEQFF. The CDR3 bases are TGTGCCAGCAAACCCGCCCCACTCGACAATGAGCAGTTCTTC.

In this sample, this clonotype turned up a few times. The chain couples TRBV9 to TRBJ1-5; 12 nucleotides align to TRBD1. CDR1 is SGDLS and CDR2 is YYNGEE in the germline V gene. The CDR3 totals 16 residues. The J segment lost 3 bases and the V segment lost 4 bases, leaving 5 bases of the junction unmatched. As DNA, the CDR3 is TGTGCCAGCAGCCCCGGGACAGGGGGCCTCAATCAGCCCCAGCATTTT. The encoded protein is CASSPGTGGLNQPQHF.

V is TRBV7-9 and J is TRBJ1-1, with 10 bases identical to TRBD1. The germline V gene encodes CDR1 SEHNR and CDR2 FQNEAQ (reference sequence). V was pared by 6 bases and J by 0 bases, with 4 bases of the junction left unmatched. The CDR3 runs to 15 residues. The CDR3 region is CASRPGTGVNTEAFF. Written as DNA, the CDR3 is TGTGCCAGCAGACCCGGGACAGGGGTGAACACTGAAGCTTTCTTT.